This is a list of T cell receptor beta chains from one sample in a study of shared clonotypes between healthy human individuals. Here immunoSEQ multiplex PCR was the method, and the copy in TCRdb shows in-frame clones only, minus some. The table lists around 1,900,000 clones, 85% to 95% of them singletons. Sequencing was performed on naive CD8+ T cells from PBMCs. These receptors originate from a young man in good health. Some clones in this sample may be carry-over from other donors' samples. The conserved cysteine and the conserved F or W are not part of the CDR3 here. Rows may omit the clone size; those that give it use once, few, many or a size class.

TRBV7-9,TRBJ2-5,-,ASSLGLAPTQETQY
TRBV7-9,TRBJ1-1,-,ASSLARGGSEAF
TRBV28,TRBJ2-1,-,ASSYGPRGF
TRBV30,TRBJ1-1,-,AWRVSLGGRTEAF
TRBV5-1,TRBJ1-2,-,ASSLIQGAYRAGYT
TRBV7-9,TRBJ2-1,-,ASSRKELSYNEQF
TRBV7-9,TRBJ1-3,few,ASSLDAGTGNTIY
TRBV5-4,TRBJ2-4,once,ASSLKEDGGGWNIQY
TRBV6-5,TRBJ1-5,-,ASSQSGNQPQH
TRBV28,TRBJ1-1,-,ASSARQGSNTEAF
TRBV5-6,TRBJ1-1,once,ASRRQGRTEAF
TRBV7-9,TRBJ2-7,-,ASSYTVGDEQY
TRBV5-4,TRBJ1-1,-,ASSLGVRGEDTEAF
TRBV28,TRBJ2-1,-,ASSSGLAGVIEQF
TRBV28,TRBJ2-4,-,ASSSRLPWGAKNIQY
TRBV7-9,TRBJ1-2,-,ASSLALKEDGYT
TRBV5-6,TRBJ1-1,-,ASRLTGRSTEAF
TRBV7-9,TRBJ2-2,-,ASSFWSPNTGELF
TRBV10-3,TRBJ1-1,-,AITVAGAQNTEAF
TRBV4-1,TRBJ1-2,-,ASSPARLPRSDGYT
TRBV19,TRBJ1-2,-,ASSILGWSDYGYT
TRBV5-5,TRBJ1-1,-,ASTYGGAEAF
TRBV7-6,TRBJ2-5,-,ASRRGTSAILRETQY
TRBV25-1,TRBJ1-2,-,ASRAEGGGYT
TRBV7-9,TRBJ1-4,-,ASRVMGGPNEKLF
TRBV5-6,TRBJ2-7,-,ASSFAPRAGYEQY
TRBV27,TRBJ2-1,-,ASSLLGTSGPTTYNEQF
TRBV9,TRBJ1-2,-,ASSDHNRNYGYT
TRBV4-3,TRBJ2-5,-,ASSQGGGGLGQETQY
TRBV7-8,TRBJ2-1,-,ASSLVGTSSYNEQF
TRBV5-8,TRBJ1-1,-,ASSPPYLRGGHTEAF
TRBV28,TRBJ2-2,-,ASSLESEGYTGELF
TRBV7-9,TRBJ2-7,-,ASSFGQGIGEQY
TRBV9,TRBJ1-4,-,ASSVRGTENEKLF
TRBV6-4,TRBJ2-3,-,ASSIVGRDTQY
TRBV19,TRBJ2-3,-,ASSPTPSTDTQY
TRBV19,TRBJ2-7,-,ASSDRQGQEGWY
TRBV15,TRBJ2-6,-,ATSREGPSGANVLT
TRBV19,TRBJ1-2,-,ASRSPTELYGYT
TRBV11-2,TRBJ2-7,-,ASSLVAGLGAYEQY
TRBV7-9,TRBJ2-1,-,ASSLVVTGGLGEQF
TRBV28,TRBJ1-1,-,ASSAGQTNTEAF
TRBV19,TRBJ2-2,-,ASSILRVADTGELF
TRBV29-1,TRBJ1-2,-,SVDGGLIYGYT
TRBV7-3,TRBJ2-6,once,ASSRDAGPPGPAGANVLT
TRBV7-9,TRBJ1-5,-,ASSLSGAESHNQPQH
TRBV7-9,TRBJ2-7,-,ASSPGRGPYEQY
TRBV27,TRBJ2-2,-,ASSLGLGASTGELF
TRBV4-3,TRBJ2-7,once,ASSQGTARVYEQY
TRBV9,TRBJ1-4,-,ASSAQGAGEKLF
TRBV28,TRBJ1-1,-,ASSLMDRTSEAF
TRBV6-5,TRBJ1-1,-,ASSYLQGMNTEAF
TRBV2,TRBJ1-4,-,ASSELPTNEKLF
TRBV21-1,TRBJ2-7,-,APYSLAVISYEQY